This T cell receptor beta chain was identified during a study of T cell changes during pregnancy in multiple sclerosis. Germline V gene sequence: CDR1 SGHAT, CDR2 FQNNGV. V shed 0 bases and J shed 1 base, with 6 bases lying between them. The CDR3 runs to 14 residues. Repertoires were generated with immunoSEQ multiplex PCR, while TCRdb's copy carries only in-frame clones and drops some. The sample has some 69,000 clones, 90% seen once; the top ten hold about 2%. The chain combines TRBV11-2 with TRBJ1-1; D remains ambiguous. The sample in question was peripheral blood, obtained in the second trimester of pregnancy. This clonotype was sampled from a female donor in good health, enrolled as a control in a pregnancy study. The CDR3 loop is CASSLDSRNTEAFF. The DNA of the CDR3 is TGTGCCAGCAGCTTAGACAGTCGGAACACTGAAGCTTTCTTT. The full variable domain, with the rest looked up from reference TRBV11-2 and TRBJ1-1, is EAGVAQSPRYKIIEKRQSVAFWCNPISGHATLYWYQQILGQGPKLLIQFQNNGVVDDSQLPKDRFSAERLKGVDSTLKIQPAKLEDSAVYLCASSLDSRNTEAFFGQGTRLTVV.